These 3 T cell receptor beta chains were sequenced from one sample in a study of human T cells and chemical hapten exposure. Time point noted: patch test 3, about 24 weeks after DPC sensitization. Treatment specified: therapeutic diphenylcyclopropenone sensitization with weekly scalp DPC. TCRdb called the RACE reads again in MiXCR, with one record for every CDR3 protein. The data contain 150,000 to 200,000 distinct CDR3 sequences, 25% to 30% of them singletons. Material: whole blood, obtained in connection with sensitization to the hapten diphenylcyclopropenone (DPC). These receptors originate from a woman in her late teens or twenties with alopecia areata. Some clones in this sample may be carry-over from other donors' samples.

V and J are TRBV4-1 and TRBJ2-3; the match to TRBD2 covers 14 bases. This CDR3 has 17 residues. In germline, CDR1 is MGHRA, CDR2 YSYEKL. V was pared by 1 base and J by 6 bases, with 6 bases of the junction left unmatched. The CDR3 nucleotides are TGCGCCAGCAGCCAAGGACTAGCGGGGGGGCCGCGTGATACGCAGTATTTT. It yields the protein CASSQGLAGGPRDTQYF.

This chain links TRBV6-6 with TRBJ1-1; 8 nucleotides line up with TRBD1. The CDR3 consists of 14 residues. Germline loops: CDR1 MNHNY, CDR2 SVGAGI (reference sequence). V shed 5 bases and J 6 bases; nucleotides not matched to a gene: 8. The CDR3 nucleotides read TGTGCCAGCAGTCCCCGGGACAGGAAACCTGAAGCTTTCTTT. It specifies CASSPRDRKPEAFF.

The chain carries TRBV4-1 and TRBJ2-7, with D unresolved. Trimming shortened V by 1 base and J by 6 bases, and 10 bases separated the two germline ends. Germline loops: CDR1 MGHRA, CDR2 YSYEKL. The CDR3 is made up of 13 amino acids. The CDR3 DNA reads as TGCGCCAGCAGCCAAGGAATCTGGGGCGAGCAGTACTTC. Residues: CASSQGIWGEQYF.